What follows are 30 T cell receptor beta chains derived from one specimen sequenced in a study of blood T cells in healthy people across ages. Next came a second PCR, run for 7 to 11 cycles, which used a sample-barcoded 5' primer along with a J-beta primer mix. TCRdb called the 5' RACE reads again in MiXCR, with one record for every CDR3 protein. The table has around 1,500,000 distinct CDR3 sequences, roughly 30% seen once. The sample taken for sequencing was blood. The receptor set was obtained from a woman aged 30 to 39 in good health.

At least ten counts were recorded for this clonotype. The chain joins TRBV27 to TRBJ2-1; 8 bases agree with TRBD2. This CDR3 is 17 amino acids long. V trimming: 2 bases; J trimming: 6 bases; junction bases outside the gene matches: 12. CDR1 MNHEY and CDR2 SMNVEV come from the germline V gene (reference sequence). CDR3 amino acids: CASSLVRLAGGINEQFF. The CDR3, as DNA: TGTGCCAGCAGTTTAGTCCGCCTAGCGGGCGGGATCAATGAGCAGTTCTTC.

The chain uses TRBV7-9 and TRBJ1-3; D might be TRBD1 (5 bases). With 6 bases removed from V and 4 bases from J, the gap between germline ends came to 19 bases. The V gene's germline CDR1 is SEHNR and CDR2 FQNEAQ (reference sequence). The CDR3 sequence is 16 residues long. As DNA, the CDR3 is TGTGCCAGCAGTTCCTGGACGGGGGATTGGGGAAACACCATATATTTT. Protein product: CASSSWTGDWGNTIYF.

This chain joins TRBV7-2 and TRBJ2-4; TRBD2 might be the D (5 bases). Germline V lookup: CDR1 SGHTA, CDR2 FQGNSA. The CDR3 extends over 14 amino acids. The V gene lost 2 bases and the J gene lost 13 bases, with 18 bases spanning the gap. CDR3 DNA sequence: TGTGCCAGCAGCTTAACTCGGATAGACTACAAGCAGTACTTC. Its translation is CASSLTRIDYKQYF.

This clonotype turned up a few times. The CDR3 region has the DNA TGTGCCAGCAGCCAAGATGGGGGGTCACACTATGGCTACACCTTC. Translated: CASSQDGGSHYGYTF. This rearrangement joins TRBV4-2 to TRBJ1-2; a weak D match, TRBD1 (5 bases). Looked up from germline, CDR1 is LGHNA and CDR2 is YNFKEQ. V gave up 0 bases and J gave up 3 bases, with 11 bases separating them. CDR3 size: 15 residues.

V gene TRBV30 combines with J gene TRBJ1-2, with D hard to call. Per germline, CDR1 GTSNPN and CDR2 SVGIG (reference sequence). The CDR3 runs 11 residues. V was cut by 4 bases and J by 4 bases, with 7 bases left in between. The CDR3 nucleotides are TGTGCCTGGAATAGATTCTATGGCTACACCTTC. Its translation is CAWNRFYGYTF.

This clonotype turned up a few times. This chain connects TRBV29-1 to TRBJ2-7; D possibly corresponds to TRBD1 (5 bases). This CDR3 contains 13 residues. Germline V gene sequence: CDR1 SQVTM, CDR2 ANQGSEA. With 4 bases removed from V and 2 bases from J, the gap between germline ends came to 12 bases. The CDR3 is CSVGRGSPYEQYF. The CDR3 DNA follows: TGCAGCGTTGGAAGGGGAAGTCCCTACGAGCAGTACTTC.

The J gene is TRBJ2-2, the V gene TRBV14, with 7 nucleotides matching TRBD2. After removal of 3 bases from V and 4 bases from J, the junction contained 2 bases not matched to a gene. The CDR3 covers 14 residues. Per germline, CDR1 SGHDN and CDR2 FVKESK. The CDR3 nucleotides are TGTGCCAGCAGCCAGGGACTACTCACCGGGGAGCTGTTTTTT. This gives the protein CASSQGLLTGELFF.

This sequence joins TRBV5-5 and TRBJ1-2, with a weak D call TRBD1 (5 bases). In germline, CDR1 is SGHKS, CDR2 YYEKEE (reference sequence). This CDR3 has 16 amino acids. The V end lost 0 bases, the J end lost 5 bases, and 17 bases lay between the germline ends. The CDR3 coding sequence is TGTGCCAGCAGCTTGGCGGGGGTGGCAGCCCTTTATGGCTACACCTTC. As protein: CASSLAGVAALYGYTF.

In its sample, this clonotype was seen a few times. J is TRBJ1-1 and V is TRBV2; no reliable D call. The CDR3 is 14 amino acids. Germline lookup yields CDR1 SNHLY and CDR2 FYNNEI. The V end was cut by 2 bases, the J end by 8 bases, with 15 bases between. The CDR3 spells CASSEMGGLPEAFF. The CDR3 DNA is TGTGCCAGCAGTGAAATGGGAGGCTTGCCCGAAGCTTTCTTT.

The rearrangement joins TRBV11-2 to TRBJ2-7; 7 bases fit TRBD1. The CDR3 has 14 residues. With 3 bases clipped from V and 10 bases from J, the junction kept 12 bases outside the gene matches. Germline lookup yields CDR1 SGHAT and CDR2 FQNNGV. The CDR3, as DNA: TGTGCCAGCAGCTTGACGACAGGGCACTGGGCCCAGTACTTC. Encoded protein: CASSLTTGHWAQYF. The full variable domain, rest sourced from reference TRBV11-2 and TRBJ2-7, is EAGVAQSPRYKIIEKRQSVAFWCNPISGHATLYWYQQILGQGPKLLIQFQNNGVVDDSQLPKDRFSAERLKGVDSTLKIQPAKLEDSAVYLCASSLTTGHWAQYFGPGTRLTVT.

This chain connects TRBV27 to TRBJ2-7; D call uncertain. Trimming stripped 3 bases from V and 3 bases from J, with 9 bases between. In germline, CDR1 is MNHEY, CDR2 SMNVEV (reference sequence). This CDR3 comprises 13 residues. CDR3 coding DNA: TGTGCCAGCAGTTTCGGAGCCTACTACGAGCAGTACTTC. It encodes CASSFGAYYEQYF.

Only a few counts were recorded for this clonotype. Mismatch with germline at one junction end may stem from a read error. The gene calls are TRBV6-5 and TRBJ2-2; 11 nucleotides agree with TRBD1. From germline, CDR1 is MNHEY and CDR2 SVGAGI. The CDR3 length is 15 residues. Here the CDR3 DNA reads TGTGCTAGCAGCACCCGGGACAGGGGGACCGGGGAGCTGTTTTTT. This translates into CASSTRDRGTGELFF.

This chain uses TRBV20-1 with TRBJ2-7; D gene unclear. V lost 4 bases and J lost 9, with 19 bases in between. Germline-derived CDR1 and CDR2 are DFQATT and SNEGSKA (reference sequence). The CDR3 has 13 residues. CDR3 sequence reads: CSANKGKIDGQYF. CDR3 nucleotides: TGCAGTGCTAATAAGGGAAAGATCGATGGGCAGTACTTC.

This chain joins TRBV4-2 and TRBJ1-2; D may be TRBD1 (5 bases). The CDR3 runs to 15 residues. V gave up 0 bases and J gave up 0 bases, with 8 bases separating them. Germline V gene sequence: CDR1 LGHNA, CDR2 YNFKEQ. The CDR3 DNA is TGTGCCAGCAGCCAAGAGGGGGAAACTAACTATGGCTACACCTTC. Translating gives CASSQEGETNYGYTF.

Details on this clonotype: It may be a read error: a sequence one base away is much more abundant. CDR3 DNA: TGTGTCAGCAGCTCAACCCGGTACAGTGGCTACACCTTC. This sequence encodes CVSSSTRYSGYTF. The chain employs TRBV7-2 and TRBJ1-2, with D unclear. Germline V gene sequence: CDR1 SGHTA, CDR2 FQGNSA. The CDR3 totals 13 residues.

This clonotype was observed a handful of times. The rearrangement uses TRBV7-2 and TRBJ2-1, with D possibly matching TRBD2 (6 bases). The CDR3 loop spans 13 amino acids. V shed 7 bases and J shed 9 bases, with 16 bases lying between them. Per the germline V gene, CDR1 is SGHTA and CDR2 is FQGNSA. The CDR3 DNA follows: TGTGCCAGCATAACTAGCTCTTTTGGTGAGCAGTTCTTC. Translating it yields CASITSSFGEQFF.

Remarks on this clonotype: This may come from a read error, since a much larger clone is one base off. V and J are TRBV12-3 or TRBV12-4 and TRBJ2-7, with 7 positions matching TRBD1. The CDR3 sequence is 14 residues long. Losses at the gene ends were 7 bases for V and 6 bases for J; bases not matched to a gene: 12. Here the CDR3 reads CASIQGTALCEQYF. In DNA, the CDR3 is TGTGCCAGCATCCAGGGGACAGCGCTTTGCGAGCAGTACTTC.

V usage is TRBV9 and J usage is TRBJ2-3, with D perhaps matching TRBD1 (5 bases). Germline V gene data show CDR1 as SGDLS and CDR2 as YYNGEE. The ends were cut back, 4 bases at V and 5 bases at J, with 14 bases in the middle. CDR3 size: 14 residues. The CDR3 DNA is TGTGCCAGCAGCCCACTGAACAGGCAAGATACGCAGTATTTT. Protein product: CASSPLNRQDTQYF. Drawing the rest from reference TRBV9 and TRBJ2-3, the complete variable domain is DSGVTQTPKHLITATGQRVTLRCSPRSGDLSVYWYQQSLDQGLQFLIQYYNGEERAKGNILERFSAQQFPDLHSELNLSSLELGDSALYFCASSPLNRQDTQYFGPGTRLTVL.

Concerning this clonotype itself: A read error may explain this, as a much larger clone is one base away. The rearrangement joins TRBV29-1 to TRBJ2-1; D is perhaps TRBD2 (5 bases). CDR1 is SQVTM, CDR2 ANQGSEA, per germline. The V gene lost 5 bases and the J gene lost 6 bases, with 11 bases spanning the gap. The length of the CDR3 is 12 residues. For the CDR3, the DNA is TGCAGCGTTCGGACTGTACTCAATGAGCAGTTCTTC. Its protein is CSVRTVLNEQFF.

A note on this clonotype: With a much larger clone just one base away, this may be a read error. The rearrangement links TRBV5-1 to TRBJ2-1; D remains ambiguous. The germline V gene has CDR1 SGHRS and CDR2 YFSETQ. This CDR3 comprises 12 residues. The CDR3 nucleotides read TGCGCCAGCGGGATAGAGAGCAATGGGCAGTTCTTC. Its translation: CASGIESNGQFF.

The sample holds many counts of this clonotype. The rearrangement links TRBV5-1 to TRBJ2-5; D gene unclear. V was clipped by 0 bases and J by 5 bases, with 11 bases between them. The length of the CDR3 is 14 residues. Germline CDR1 is SGHRS and CDR2 is YFSETQ. The CDR3 bases are TGCGCCAGCAGCTTGGATAGTTTTTGGGAGACCCAGTACTTC. It encodes CASSLDSFWETQYF.

This clonotype came up many times. The rearrangement links TRBV5-1 to TRBJ2-7, with 9 bases identical to TRBD2. With 1 base clipped from V and 2 bases from J, the junction kept 10 bases outside the gene matches. The CDR3 is 17 residues long. CDR1 and CDR2 (germline): SGHRS, YFSETQ. The CDR3 spells CASSLRPPSGTAYEQYF. In DNA form, the CDR3 reads TGCGCCAGCAGCTTGCGCCCCCCTAGCGGGACTGCCTACGAGCAGTACTTC.

This clonotype was seen at least ten times. This chain links TRBV7-9 with TRBJ2-6; 10 bases are a match to TRBD1. V shed 5 bases, J shed 4 bases, and the junction held 5 bases outside the gene matches. Germline V gives CDR1 SEHNR, CDR2 FQNEAQ (reference sequence). The CDR3 has 16 residues. The CDR3 spells CASSDGTGVGANVLTF. The CDR3 nucleotides read TGTGCCAGCAGCGATGGGACAGGGGTCGGGGCCAACGTCCTGACTTTC. Variable domain in full (rest from reference TRBV7-9 and TRBJ2-6): DTGVSQNPRHKITKRGQNVTFRCDPISEHNRLYWYRQTLGQGPEFLTYFQNEAQLEKSRLLSDRFSAERPKGSFSTLEIQRTEQGDSAMYLCASSDGTGVGANVLTFGAGSRLTVL.

This clonotype appeared a few times. The gene calls are TRBV7-2 and TRBJ2-7; TRBD2 might be the D (6 bases). The CDR3 loop spans 16 amino acids. Trimming left V 5 bases short and J 7 bases short, with 24 bases between. Germline V gene sequence: CDR1 SGHTA, CDR2 FQGNSA. CDR3 amino acids: CASSLHTVGGPGEQYF. CDR3 nucleotides: TGTGCCAGCAGCCTACATACCGTCGGAGGGCCGGGGGAGCAGTACTTC. Looking up the rest from reference TRBV7-2 and TRBJ2-7 gives the full variable domain: GAGVSQSPSNKVTEKGKDVELRCDPISGHTALYWYRQSLGQGLEFLIYFQGNSAPDKSGLPSDRFSAERTGGSVSTLTIQRTQQEDSAVYLCASSLHTVGGPGEQYFGPGTRLTVT.

The J gene is TRBJ2-1, the V gene TRBV9; tentatively, D is TRBD2 (5 bases). The ends were cut back, 4 bases at V and 6 bases at J, with 17 bases in the middle. CDR1 SGDLS and CDR2 YYNGEE come from the germline V gene. This CDR3 comprises 15 residues. The CDR3, as DNA: TGTGCCAGCAGCTCAGGAGGAGGATCTGCCAATGAGCAGTTCTTC. It specifies CASSSGGGSANEQFF.

This chain connects TRBV5-1 to TRBJ2-7, with D perhaps TRBD2 (5 bases). CDR1 and CDR2 from the germline V gene are SGHRS and YFSETQ. The CDR3 is made up of 15 amino acids. The V end lost 0 bases, the J end lost 2 bases, and 12 bases lay between the germline ends. The CDR3 nucleotides read TGCGCCAGCAGCTTGGGGGCGGGTACCCCCTACGAGCAGTACTTC. It encodes CASSLGAGTPYEQYF. Complete variable domain (other parts from reference TRBV5-1 and TRBJ2-7): KAGVTQTPRYLIKTRGQQVTLSCSPISGHRSVSWYQQTPGQGLQFLFEYFSETQRNKGNFPGRFSGRQFSNSRSEMNVSTLELGDSALYLCASSLGAGTPYEQYFGPGTRLTVT.

This clonotype was detected a few times. V and J are TRBV29-1 and TRBJ1-2; D remains unclear. This CDR3 spans 11 amino acids. Between the trimmed V and J ends, which lost 4 bases and 4 bases, there was a span of 7 bases. The germline V gene has CDR1 SQVTM and CDR2 ANQGSEA. CDR3 residues: CSVVRIYGYTF. The CDR3 bases are TGCAGCGTTGTTCGGATCTATGGCTACACCTTC.

This clonotype showed up many times. The chain joins TRBV10-2 to TRBJ2-1; D uncertain. Germline CDR1 reads WSHSY; CDR2 reads SAAADI. The CDR3 length is 11 residues. V gave up 9 bases and J gave up 10 bases, with 13 bases separating them. In DNA, the CDR3 is TGCGCCAGTGAGCCCGGAAGCGAGCAGTTCTTC. It yields the protein CASEPGSEQFF.

The chain is built from TRBV28 and TRBJ1-2; weak D call: TRBD1 (6 bases). Trimming pared 6 bases from V and 5 bases from J, leaving 19 bases between. The CDR3 is made up of 15 amino acids. The germline V gene encodes CDR1 MDHEN and CDR2 SYDVKM. In nucleotides, the CDR3 is TGTGCCAGCAGACCCCCCCAGGGGCCAAGTTATGGCTACACCTTC. It codes for CASRPPQGPSYGYTF.

This clonotype has a count of ten or more. This rearrangement joins TRBV4-1 to TRBJ2-7; D may correspond to TRBD1 or TRBD2 (6 bases each). The CDR3 extends over 17 amino acids. V was trimmed by 1 base and J by 2 bases, leaving 18 bases between them. Per the germline V gene, CDR1 is MGHRA and CDR2 is YSYEKL. CDR3 sequence (DNA): TGCGCCAGCAGCCAAGGCGAAGGGGGGACAAGACCCTACGAGCAGTACTTC. This sequence encodes CASSQGEGGTRPYEQYF.